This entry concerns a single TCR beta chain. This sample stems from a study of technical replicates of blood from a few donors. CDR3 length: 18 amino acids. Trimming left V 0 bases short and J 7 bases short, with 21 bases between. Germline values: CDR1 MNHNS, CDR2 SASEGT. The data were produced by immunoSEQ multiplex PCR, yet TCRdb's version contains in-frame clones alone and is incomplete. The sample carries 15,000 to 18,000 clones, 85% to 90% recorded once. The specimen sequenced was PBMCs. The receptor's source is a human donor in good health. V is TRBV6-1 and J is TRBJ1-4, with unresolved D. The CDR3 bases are TGTGCCAGCAGTGAAGCGGGGTGGAGGGTTCATAGTACTGAAAAACTGTTTTTT. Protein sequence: CASSEAGWRVHSTEKLFF.